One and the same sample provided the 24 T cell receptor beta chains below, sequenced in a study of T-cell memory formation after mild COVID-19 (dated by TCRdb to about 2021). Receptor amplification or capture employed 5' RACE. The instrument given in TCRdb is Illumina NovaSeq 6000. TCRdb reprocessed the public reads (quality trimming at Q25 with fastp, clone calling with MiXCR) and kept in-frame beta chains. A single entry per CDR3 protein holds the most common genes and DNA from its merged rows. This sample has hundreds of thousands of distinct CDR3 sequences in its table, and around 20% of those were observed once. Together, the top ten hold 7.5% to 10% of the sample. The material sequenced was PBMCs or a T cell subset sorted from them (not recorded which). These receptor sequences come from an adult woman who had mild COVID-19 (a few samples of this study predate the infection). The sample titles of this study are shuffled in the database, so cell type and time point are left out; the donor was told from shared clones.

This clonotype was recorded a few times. This CDR3 is CASSLTGRENTEAFF. CDR3 in DNA: TGTGCCAGCAGCTTGACAGGGAGGGAGAACACTGAAGCTTTCTTT. This chain uses TRBV7-9 with TRBJ1-1, with 7 nucleotides matching TRBD1. CDR1 is SEHNR and CDR2 is FQNEAQ in the germline V gene (reference sequence). Unmatched junction bases numbered 5, after V lost 3 bases and J lost 1 base. This CDR3 has 15 amino acids.

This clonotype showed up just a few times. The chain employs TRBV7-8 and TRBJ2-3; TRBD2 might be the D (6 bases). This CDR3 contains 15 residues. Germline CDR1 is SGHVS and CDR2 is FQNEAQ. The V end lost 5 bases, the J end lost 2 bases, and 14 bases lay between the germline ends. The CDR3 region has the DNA TGTGCCAGCAGCCCGGAAGGGACTTTCACAGATACGCAGTATTTT. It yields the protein CASSPEGTFTDTQYF.

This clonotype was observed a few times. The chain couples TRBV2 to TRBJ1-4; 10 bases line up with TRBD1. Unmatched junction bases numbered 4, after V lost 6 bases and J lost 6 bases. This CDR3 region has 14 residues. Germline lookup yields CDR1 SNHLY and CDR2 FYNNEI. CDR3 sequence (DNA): TGTGCCAGCAGAACCGGGACAGGGGATGAAAAACTGTTTTTT. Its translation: CASRTGTGDEKLFF.

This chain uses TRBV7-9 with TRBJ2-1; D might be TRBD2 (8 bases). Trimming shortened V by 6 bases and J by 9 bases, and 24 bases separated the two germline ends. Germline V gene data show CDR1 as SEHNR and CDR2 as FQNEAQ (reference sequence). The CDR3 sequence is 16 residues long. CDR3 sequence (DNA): TGTGCCAGCAGTTTCCTGGAGGGGACTAGGGGGCCTGAGCAGTTCTTC. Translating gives CASSFLEGTRGPEQFF.

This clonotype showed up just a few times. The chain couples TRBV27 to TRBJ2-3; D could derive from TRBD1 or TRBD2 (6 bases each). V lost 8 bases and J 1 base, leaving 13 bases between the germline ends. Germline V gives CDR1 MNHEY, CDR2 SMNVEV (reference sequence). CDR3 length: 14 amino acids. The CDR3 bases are TGTGCCAGCTCTGGGGGGCTGGGCACAGATACGCAGTATTTT. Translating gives CASSGGLGTDTQYF.

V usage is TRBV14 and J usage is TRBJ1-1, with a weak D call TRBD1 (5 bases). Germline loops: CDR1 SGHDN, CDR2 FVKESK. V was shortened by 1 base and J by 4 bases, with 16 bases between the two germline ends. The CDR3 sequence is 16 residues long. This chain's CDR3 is CASSQVAGLIGTEAFF. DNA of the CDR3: TGTGCCAGCAGCCAAGTGGCGGGGCTAATTGGCACTGAAGCTTTCTTT.

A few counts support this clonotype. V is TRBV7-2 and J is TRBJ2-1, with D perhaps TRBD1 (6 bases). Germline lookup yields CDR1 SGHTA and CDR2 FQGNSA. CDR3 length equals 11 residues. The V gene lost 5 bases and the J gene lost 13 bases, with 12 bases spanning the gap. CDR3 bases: TGTGCCAGCAGCCCCCGGGACAACCAGTTCTTC. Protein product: CASSPRDNQFF.

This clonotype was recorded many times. CDR3: CASSLSGPYNEQFF. CDR3 nucleotide sequence: TGTGCCAGCAGTTTGAGCGGACCCTACAATGAGCAGTTCTTC. The rearrangement joins TRBV12-3 or TRBV12-4 to TRBJ2-1; weak D call: TRBD2 (5 bases). The CDR3 totals 14 residues. Trimming took 3 bases from V and 2 from J, leaving 8 bases between them.

The chain's CDR3 is CASSLDTYGELFF. CDR3 in DNA: TGTGCCAGCAGCCTTGACACGTACGGGGAGCTGTTTTTT. The chain couples TRBV5-5 to TRBJ2-2; D is ambiguous. Trimming took 4 bases from V and 7 from J, leaving 11 bases between them. Germline V gene sequence: CDR1 SGHKS, CDR2 YYEKEE (reference sequence). This CDR3 has 13 residues. Based on the CDR3 plus reference TRBV5-5 and TRBJ2-2, the full variable domain is DAGVTQSPTHLIKTRGQQVTLRCSPISGHKSVSWYQQVLGQGPQFIFQYYEKEERGRGNFPDRFSARQFPNYSSELNVNALLLGDSALYLCASSLDTYGELFFGEGSRLTVL.

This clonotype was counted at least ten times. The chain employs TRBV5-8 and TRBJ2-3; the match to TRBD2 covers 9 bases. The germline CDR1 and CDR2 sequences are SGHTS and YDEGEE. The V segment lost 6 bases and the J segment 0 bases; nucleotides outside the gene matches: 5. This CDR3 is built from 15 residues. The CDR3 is CASNLAGPSTDTQYF. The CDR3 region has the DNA TGTGCCAGCAATCTAGCGGGGCCTAGCACAGATACGCAGTATTTT.

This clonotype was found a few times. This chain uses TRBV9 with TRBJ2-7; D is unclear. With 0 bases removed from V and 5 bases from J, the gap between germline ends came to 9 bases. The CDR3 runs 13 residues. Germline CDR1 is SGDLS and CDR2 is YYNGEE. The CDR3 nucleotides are TGTGCCAGCAGCGTAGGTGGGGTCGACGAGCAGTACTTC. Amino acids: CASSVGGVDEQYF.

Here the CDR3 reads CASSLGLAGAGELFF. For the CDR3, the DNA is TGTGCCAGCAGTCTTGGACTAGCGGGAGCCGGGGAGCTGTTTTTT. This chain uses TRBV12-3 or TRBV12-4 with TRBJ2-2; TRBD2 aligns across 13 bases. V lost 5 bases and J lost 6; bases outside the gene matches: 3. This CDR3 comprises 15 residues.

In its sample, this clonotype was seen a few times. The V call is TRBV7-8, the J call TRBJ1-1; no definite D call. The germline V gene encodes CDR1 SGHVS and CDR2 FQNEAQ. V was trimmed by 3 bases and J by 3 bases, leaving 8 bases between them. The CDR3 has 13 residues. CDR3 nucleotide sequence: TGTGCCAGCAGCTTGGAGAGTCACACTGAAGCTTTCTTT. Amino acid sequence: CASSLESHTEAFF.

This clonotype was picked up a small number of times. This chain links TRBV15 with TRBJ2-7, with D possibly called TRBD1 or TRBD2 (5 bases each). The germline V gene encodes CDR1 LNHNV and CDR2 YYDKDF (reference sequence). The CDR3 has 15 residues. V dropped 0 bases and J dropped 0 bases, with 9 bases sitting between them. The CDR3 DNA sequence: TGTGCCACCAGCAGAGAGAGGGGAAGCTCCTACGAGCAGTACTTC. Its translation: CATSRERGSSYEQYF.

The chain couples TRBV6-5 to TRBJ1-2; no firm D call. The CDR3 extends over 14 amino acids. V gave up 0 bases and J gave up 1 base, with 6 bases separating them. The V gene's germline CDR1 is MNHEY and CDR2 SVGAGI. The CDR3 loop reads CASSYSPVNYGYTF. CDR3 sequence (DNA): TGTGCCAGCAGTTACTCTCCGGTTAACTATGGCTACACCTTC.

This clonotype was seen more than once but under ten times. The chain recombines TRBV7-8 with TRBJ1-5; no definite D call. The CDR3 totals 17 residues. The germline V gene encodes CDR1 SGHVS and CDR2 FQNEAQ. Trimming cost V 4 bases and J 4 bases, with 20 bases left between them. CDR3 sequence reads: CASSSGPPGKINQPQHF. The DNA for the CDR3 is TGTGCCAGCAGCTCCGGGCCCCCCGGGAAAATTAATCAGCCCCAGCATTTT.

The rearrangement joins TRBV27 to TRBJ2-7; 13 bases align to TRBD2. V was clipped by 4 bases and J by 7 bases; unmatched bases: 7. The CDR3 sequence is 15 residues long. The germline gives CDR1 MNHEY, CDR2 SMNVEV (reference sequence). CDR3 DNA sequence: TGTGCCAGCAGTTGGACTAGCGGGGGCCGGGGGGAGCAGTACTTC. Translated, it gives CASSWTSGGRGEQYF.

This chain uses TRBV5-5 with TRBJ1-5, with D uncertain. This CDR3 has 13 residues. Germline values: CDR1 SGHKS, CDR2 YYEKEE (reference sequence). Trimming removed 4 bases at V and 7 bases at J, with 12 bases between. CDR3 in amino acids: CASSQSPGQPQHF. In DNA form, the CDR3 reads TGTGCCAGCAGCCAGTCCCCTGGACAGCCCCAGCATTTT.

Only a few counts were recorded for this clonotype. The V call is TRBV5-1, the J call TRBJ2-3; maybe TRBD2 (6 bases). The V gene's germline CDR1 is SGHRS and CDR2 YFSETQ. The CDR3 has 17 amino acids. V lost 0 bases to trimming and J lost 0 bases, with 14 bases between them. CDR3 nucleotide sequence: TGCGCCAGCAGCTTGGTTCCAGCGGGCATTAGCACAGATACGCAGTATTTT. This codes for CASSLVPAGISTDTQYF.

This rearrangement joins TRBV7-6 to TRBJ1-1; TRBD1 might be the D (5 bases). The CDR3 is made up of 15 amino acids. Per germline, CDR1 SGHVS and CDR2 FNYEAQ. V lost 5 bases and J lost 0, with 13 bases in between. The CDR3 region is CASSAWDGVNTEAFF. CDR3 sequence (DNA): TGTGCCAGCAGCGCCTGGGACGGAGTGAACACTGAAGCTTTCTTT. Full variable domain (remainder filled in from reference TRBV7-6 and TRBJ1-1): GAGVSQSPRYKVTKRGQDVALRCDPISGHVSLYWYRQALGQGPEFLTYFNYEAQQDKSGLPNDRFSAERPEGSISTLTIQRTEQRDSAMYRCASSAWDGVNTEAFFGQGTRLTVV.

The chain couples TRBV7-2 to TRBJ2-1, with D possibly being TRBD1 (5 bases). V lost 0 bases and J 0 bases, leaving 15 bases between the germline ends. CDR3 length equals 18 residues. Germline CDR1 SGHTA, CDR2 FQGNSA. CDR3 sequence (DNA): TGTGCCAGCAGCTTAGCGTCATGGGGCGGTGGCTCCTACAATGAGCAGTTCTTC. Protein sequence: CASSLASWGGGSYNEQFF.

The CDR3 nucleotides read TGTGCCTGGAGTGGCCGACTAGCGGGAGTAACAGATACGCAGTATTTT. Protein: CAWSGRLAGVTDTQYF. V is TRBV30 and J is TRBJ2-3; 12 bases match TRBD2. Trimming at V came to 1 base and at J to 3 bases, leaving 5 bases not matched to a gene. This CDR3 has 16 amino acids. The germline V gene has CDR1 GTSNPN and CDR2 SVGIG (reference sequence).

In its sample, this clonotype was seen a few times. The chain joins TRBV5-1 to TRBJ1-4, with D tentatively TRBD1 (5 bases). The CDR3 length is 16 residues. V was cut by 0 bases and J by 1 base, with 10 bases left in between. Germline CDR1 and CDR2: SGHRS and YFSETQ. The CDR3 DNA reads TGCGCCAGCAGCTTGGCCTGGGGGGGAACTAATGAAAAACTGTTTTTT. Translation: CASSLAWGGTNEKLFF. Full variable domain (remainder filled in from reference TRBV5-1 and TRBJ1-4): KAGVTQTPRYLIKTRGQQVTLSCSPISGHRSVSWYQQTPGQGLQFLFEYFSETQRNKGNFPGRFSGRQFSNSRSEMNVSTLELGDSALYLCASSLAWGGTNEKLFFGSGTQLSVL.

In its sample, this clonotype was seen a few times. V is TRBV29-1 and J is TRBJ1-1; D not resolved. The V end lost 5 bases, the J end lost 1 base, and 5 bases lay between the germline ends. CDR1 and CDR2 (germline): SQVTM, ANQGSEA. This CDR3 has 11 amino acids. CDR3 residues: CSVYGNTEAFF. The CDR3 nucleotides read TGCAGCGTTTACGGGAACACTGAAGCTTTCTTT.